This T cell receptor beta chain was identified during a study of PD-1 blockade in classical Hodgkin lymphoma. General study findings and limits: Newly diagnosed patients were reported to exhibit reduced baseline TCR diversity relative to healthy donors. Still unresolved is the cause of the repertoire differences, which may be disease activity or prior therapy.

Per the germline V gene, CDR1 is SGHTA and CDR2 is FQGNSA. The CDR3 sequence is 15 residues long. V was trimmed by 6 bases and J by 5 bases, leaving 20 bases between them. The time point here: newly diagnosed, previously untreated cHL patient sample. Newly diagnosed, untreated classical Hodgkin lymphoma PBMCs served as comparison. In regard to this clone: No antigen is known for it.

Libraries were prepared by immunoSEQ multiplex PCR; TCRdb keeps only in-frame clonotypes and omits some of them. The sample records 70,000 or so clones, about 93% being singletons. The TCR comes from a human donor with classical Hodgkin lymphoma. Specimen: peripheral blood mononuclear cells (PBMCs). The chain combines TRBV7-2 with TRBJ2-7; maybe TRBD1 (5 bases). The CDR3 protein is CASSLNQGYWDEQYF. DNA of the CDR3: TGTGCCAGCAGTCTTAACCAGGGCTATTGGGACGAGCAGTACTTC.